The rows below give T cell receptor beta chains drawn from one sample of a study of cytomegalovirus exposure and HLA in healthy donors. The data were produced by immunoSEQ multiplex PCR, yet TCRdb's version contains in-frame clones alone and is incomplete. The sample lists some 80,000 clones, 60% to 85% occurring once. Sequences were obtained from PBMCs. The receptor set was obtained from a man aged 35-49 years in good health and CMV-seronegative. Both conserved end residues are part of each CDR3. Each record gives: D gene, J gene, V gene, clone size, CDR3 protein, CDR3 DNA. D genes are given only for firm matches. Some rows mark clone size as missing; the rest say once, few, many or name a class of expanded clone.

d_gene: .
j_gene: TRBJ2-2
v_gene: TRBV18
abundance: .
CDR3aa: CASSPRTGELFF
CDR3nt: TGTGCCAGCTCTCCACGGACAGGGGAGCTGTTTTTT

d_gene: .
j_gene: TRBJ2-7
v_gene: TRBV5-1
abundance: few
CDR3aa: CASSFGTLRGSYEQYF
CDR3nt: TGCGCCAGCAGCTTTGGGACACTGAGGGGATCCTACGAGCAGTACTTC

d_gene: TRBD2
j_gene: TRBJ2-1
v_gene: TRBV9
abundance: .
CDR3aa: CASSVGGGISYNEQFF
CDR3nt: TGTGCCAGCAGCGTTGGGGGAGGGATCTCCTACAATGAGCAGTTCTTC

d_gene: TRBD1
j_gene: TRBJ2-7
v_gene: TRBV27
abundance: .
CDR3aa: CASSLRDRSYEQYF
CDR3nt: TGTGCCAGCAGTTTGCGGGACAGGTCCTACGAGCAGTACTTC

d_gene: .
j_gene: TRBJ2-3
v_gene: TRBV27
abundance: .
CDR3aa: CASRLRGTDTQYF
CDR3nt: TGTGCCAGCAGACTCCGGGGGACAGATACGCAGTATTTT

d_gene: .
j_gene: TRBJ1-3
v_gene: TRBV7-8
abundance: .
CDR3aa: CASSSGRVPQLSSGNTIYF
CDR3nt: TGTGCCAGCAGCTCCGGCAGGGTCCCTCAACTCTCCTCTGGAAACACCATATATTTT

d_gene: .
j_gene: TRBJ2-7
v_gene: TRBV6-1
abundance: .
CDR3aa: CASSEDRAYEQYF
CDR3nt: TGTGCCAGCAGTGAGGACAGAGCCTACGAGCAGTACTTC

d_gene: .
j_gene: TRBJ1-5
v_gene: TRBV6-1
abundance: .
CDR3aa: CASSEDRLYQPQHF
CDR3nt: TGTGCCAGCAGTGAAGACAGGCTCTATCAGCCCCAGCATTTT

d_gene: TRBD2
j_gene: TRBJ2-5
v_gene: TRBV6-1
abundance: .
CDR3aa: CASRRLANSVETQYF
CDR3nt: TGTGCCAGCAGGCGACTAGCGAATTCCGTAGAGACCCAGTACTTC

d_gene: .
j_gene: TRBJ1-2
v_gene: TRBV15
abundance: .
CDR3aa: CATSHQGRVERNGYTF
CDR3nt: TGTGCCACCAGCCACCAGGGGCGCGTCGAAAGGAATGGCTACACCTTC

d_gene: .
j_gene: TRBJ2-1
v_gene: TRBV5-4
abundance: .
CDR3aa: CASSLVAPRIYNEQFF
CDR3nt: TGTGCCAGCAGCTTGGTGGCCCCCCGAATATACAATGAGCAGTTCTTC

d_gene: .
j_gene: TRBJ2-1
v_gene: TRBV7-9
abundance: .
CDR3aa: CSTKLDSRAEQFF
CDR3nt: TGTTCCACCAAGCTCGACAGTCGCGCTGAGCAGTTCTTC

d_gene: .
j_gene: TRBJ1-5
v_gene: TRBV19
abundance: .
CDR3aa: CASSMRGAFNQPQHF
CDR3nt: TGTGCCAGTAGCATGCGGGGGGCCTTCAATCAGCCCCAGCATTTT

d_gene: .
j_gene: TRBJ2-3
v_gene: TRBV7-9
abundance: .
CDR3aa: CASSLNAEADTQYF
CDR3nt: TGTGCCAGCAGCTTAAATGCGGAAGCAGATACGCAGTATTTT

d_gene: .
j_gene: TRBJ1-2
v_gene: TRBV29-1
abundance: .
CDR3aa: CSVTSDETANYGYTF
CDR3nt: TGCAGCGTTACCAGCGATGAAACTGCTAACTATGGCTACACCTTC

d_gene: .
j_gene: TRBJ1-5
v_gene: TRBV7-9
abundance: .
CDR3aa: CASSLGGTTAQPQHF
CDR3nt: TGTGCCAGCAGCTTAGGAGGGACAACCGCCCAGCCCCAGCATTTT

d_gene: .
j_gene: TRBJ2-3
v_gene: TRBV5-1
abundance: .
CDR3aa: CASSFVGARTDTQYF
CDR3nt: TGCGCCAGCAGCTTCGTGGGGGCCCGCACAGATACGCAGTATTTT

d_gene: TRBD2
j_gene: TRBJ2-1
v_gene: TRBV10-2
abundance: .
CDR3aa: CAARREGDNEQFF
CDR3nt: TGCGCCGCAAGGCGGGAGGGAGACAATGAGCAGTTCTTC

d_gene: .
j_gene: TRBJ1-2
v_gene: TRBV14
abundance: once
CDR3aa: CASSQASGLGGYTF
CDR3nt: TGTGCCAGCAGCCAGGCCTCGGGACTCGGTGGCTACACCTTC

d_gene: TRBD1
j_gene: TRBJ1-2
v_gene: TRBV7-8
abundance: .
CDR3aa: CASSHRDRLGYTF
CDR3nt: TGTGCCAGCAGCCACCGGGACAGGCTTGGCTACACCTTC

d_gene: TRBD1
j_gene: TRBJ2-7
v_gene: TRBV28
abundance: .
CDR3aa: CASSLSQGANEQYF
CDR3nt: TGTGCCAGCAGTTTGAGCCAGGGGGCCAACGAGCAGTACTTC

d_gene: TRBD2
j_gene: TRBJ2-1
v_gene: TRBV5-1
abundance: .
CDR3aa: CASNGLAGVDEQFF
CDR3nt: TGCGCCAGCAACGGACTAGCGGGAGTGGATGAGCAGTTCTTC

d_gene: .
j_gene: TRBJ2-1
v_gene: TRBV18
abundance: .
CDR3aa: CASSESVQGHEQFF
CDR3nt: TGTGCCAGCTCAGAATCGGTCCAGGGCCATGAGCAGTTCTTC